The 10 T cell receptor beta chains in this list originate from one sample, sequenced in a study of T cell responses to AZD1222 COVID-19 vaccine. Profiling relied on immunoSEQ multiplex PCR, and the TCRdb table lists in-frame clones only, not all of them. The sample contains about 82,000 clones, about nine tenths of which appear only once. Material: peripheral blood, obtained on day 0 of AZD1222 vaccination. The receptors here all came from an adult in good health.

J is TRBJ2-7 and V is TRBV4-1; 8 nucleotides agree with TRBD1. The CDR3 extends over 15 amino acids. V dropped 5 bases and J dropped 5; count of bases not matched to a gene: 11. From germline, CDR1 is MGHRA and CDR2 YSYEKL. CDR3 sequence: CASSYVTGGPNEQYF. The DNA of the CDR3 is TGCGCCAGCAGCTACGTTACAGGGGGTCCTAACGAGCAGTACTTC.

CDR3 DNA: TGTGCCAGCAGTTTCTGGGGGGGCAATGAAAAACTGTTTTTT. It translates to CASSFWGGNEKLFF. The chain joins TRBV27 to TRBJ1-4, with a possible D match to TRBD1 (6 bases). Germline V lookup: CDR1 MNHEY, CDR2 SMNVEV (reference sequence). The V and J ends lost 3 bases and 5 bases respectively, with 10 bases between them. The CDR3 is made up of 14 amino acids. The whole variable domain, filled in from reference TRBV27 and TRBJ1-4, reads EAQVTQNPRYLITVTGKKLTVTCSQNMNHEYMSWYRQDPGLGLRQIYYSMNVEVTDKGDVPEGYKVSRKEKRNFPLILESPSPNQTSLYFCASSFWGGNEKLFFGSGTQLSVL.

The rearrangement joins TRBV28 to TRBJ2-2; 9 bases align to TRBD2. There are 15 residues in the CDR3. The V segment lost 5 bases and the J segment 3 bases; nucleotides outside the gene matches: 4. Germline-derived CDR1 and CDR2 are MDHEN and SYDVKM. CDR3 region: CASSPTSGYTGELFF. The CDR3 DNA reads as TGTGCCAGCAGTCCGACTAGCGGATACACCGGGGAGCTGTTTTTT.

V and J are TRBV28 and TRBJ2-3; D ambiguous. The CDR3 covers 16 residues. V gave up 4 bases and J gave up 1 base, with 15 bases separating them. Germline CDR1 and CDR2: MDHEN and SYDVKM. The CDR3 bases are TGTGCCAGCAGTTCCTCTTGGGAACGGGGCACAGATACGCAGTATTTT. Its protein is CASSSSWERGTDTQYF.

The chain has TRBV10-3 and TRBJ1-2; 7 positions agree with TRBD1. Unmatched junction bases numbered 9, after V lost 7 bases and J lost 1 base. This CDR3 contains 15 residues. Germline assignment: CDR1 ENHRY and CDR2 SYGVKD. CDR3 bases: TGTGCCATCAACGGGGAAAGACAGGGTAACTATGGCTACACCTTC. Amino acids: CAINGERQGNYGYTF.

This chain uses TRBV7-6 with TRBJ1-2, with a weak D call TRBD1 (6 bases). This CDR3 has 16 residues. Trimming stripped 4 bases from V and 2 bases from J, with 17 bases between. CDR1 and CDR2 (germline): SGHVS, FNYEAQ. In nucleotides, the CDR3 is TGTGCCAGCAGCTCCTATCAGGGACAAGGGAACTATGGCTACACCTTC. Protein: CASSSYQGQGNYGYTF.

This sequence joins TRBV11-2 and TRBJ1-2; D gene ambiguous. This CDR3 contains 15 residues. The V gene lost 5 bases and the J gene lost 4 bases, with 17 bases spanning the gap. The V gene's germline CDR1 is SGHAT and CDR2 FQNNGV. The CDR3 loop is CASSPGKTTVYGYTF. In DNA, the CDR3 is TGTGCCAGCAGCCCTGGGAAAACCACGGTCTATGGCTACACCTTC.

The chain employs TRBV6-2 or TRBV6-3 and TRBJ2-1, with 8 bases lining up with TRBD2. Germline-derived CDR1 and CDR2 are MNHEY and SVGEGT. The V segment lost 5 bases and the J segment 5 bases; nucleotides outside the gene matches: 8. This CDR3 is 15 amino acids long. The CDR3 DNA follows: TGTGCCAGCAGTCATCGTCGGGGGGGGAACAATGAGCAGTTCTTC. Translating gives CASSHRRGGNNEQFF.

This clone was picked up one time. V gene TRBV14 combines with J gene TRBJ2-1, with 7 positions matching TRBD1. This CDR3 has 14 amino acids. Germline loops: CDR1 SGHDN, CDR2 FVKESK. J lost 8 bases, V lost 5 bases, and 9 bases had no gene match. In nucleotides, the CDR3 is TGTGCCAGCAGCTCGGACAGGTCATGGGATGAGCAGTTCTTC. As protein: CASSSDRSWDEQFF.

This rearrangement joins TRBV6-5 to TRBJ1-5; D possibly corresponds to TRBD1 (6 bases). This CDR3 contains 14 residues. Germline-derived CDR1 and CDR2 are MNHEY and SVGAGI. The ends were cut back, 6 bases at V and 1 base at J, with 10 bases in the middle. CDR3 DNA: TGTGCCAGCAGCGCTGGACAGAGCAATCAGCCCCAGCATTTT. It codes for CASSAGQSNQPQHF.